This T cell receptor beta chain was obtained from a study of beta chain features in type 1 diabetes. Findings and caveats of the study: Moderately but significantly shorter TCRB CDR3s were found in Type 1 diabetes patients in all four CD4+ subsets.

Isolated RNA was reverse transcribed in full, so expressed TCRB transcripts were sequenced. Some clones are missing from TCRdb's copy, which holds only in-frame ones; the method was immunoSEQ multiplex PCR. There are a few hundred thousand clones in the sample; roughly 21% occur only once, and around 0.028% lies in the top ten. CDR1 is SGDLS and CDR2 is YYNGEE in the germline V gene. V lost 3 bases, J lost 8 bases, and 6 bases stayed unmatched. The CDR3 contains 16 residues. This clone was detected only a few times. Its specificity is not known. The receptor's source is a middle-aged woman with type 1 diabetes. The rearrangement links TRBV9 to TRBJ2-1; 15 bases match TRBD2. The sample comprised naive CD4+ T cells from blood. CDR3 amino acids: CASSAGTSGRRDEQFF. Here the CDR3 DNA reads TGTGCCAGCAGCGCTGGGACTAGCGGGAGGCGGGATGAGCAGTTCTTC.